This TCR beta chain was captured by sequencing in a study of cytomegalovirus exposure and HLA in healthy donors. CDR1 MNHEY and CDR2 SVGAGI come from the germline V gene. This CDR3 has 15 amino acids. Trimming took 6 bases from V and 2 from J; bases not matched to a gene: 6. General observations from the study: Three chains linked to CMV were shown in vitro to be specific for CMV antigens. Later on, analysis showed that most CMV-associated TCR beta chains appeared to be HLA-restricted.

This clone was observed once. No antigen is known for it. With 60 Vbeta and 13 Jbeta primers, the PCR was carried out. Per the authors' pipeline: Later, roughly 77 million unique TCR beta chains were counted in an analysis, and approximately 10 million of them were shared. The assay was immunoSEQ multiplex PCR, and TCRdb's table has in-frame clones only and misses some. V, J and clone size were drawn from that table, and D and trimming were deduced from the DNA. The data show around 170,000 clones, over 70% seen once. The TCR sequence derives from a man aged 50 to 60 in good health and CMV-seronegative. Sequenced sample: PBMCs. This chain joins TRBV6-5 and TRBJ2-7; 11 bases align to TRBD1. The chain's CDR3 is CASSPRDRGTYEQYF. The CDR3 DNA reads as TGTGCCAGCAGCCCCCGGGACAGGGGGACCTACGAGCAGTACTTC.